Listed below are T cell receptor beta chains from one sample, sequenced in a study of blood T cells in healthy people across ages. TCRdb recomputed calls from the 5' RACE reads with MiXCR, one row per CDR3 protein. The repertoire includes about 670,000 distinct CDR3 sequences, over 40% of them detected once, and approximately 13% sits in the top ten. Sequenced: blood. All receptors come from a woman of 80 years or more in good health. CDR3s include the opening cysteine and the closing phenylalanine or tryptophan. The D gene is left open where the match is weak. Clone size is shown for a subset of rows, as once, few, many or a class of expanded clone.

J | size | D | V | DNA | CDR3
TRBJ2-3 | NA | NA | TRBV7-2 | TGTGCCAGCAGCCGCAAAGCGGGCCTCCGTACGAACACAGATACGCAGTATTTT | CASSRKAGLRTNTDTQYF
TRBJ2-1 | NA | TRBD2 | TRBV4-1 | TGCGCCAGCAGCCAAGATCCACTAGCGGGAGGGAGGAGTGAGCAGTTCTTC | CASSQDPLAGGRSEQFF
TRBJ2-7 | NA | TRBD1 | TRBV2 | TGTGCCAGCAGTGAAGGGACAGGCCGCGAGCAGTACTTC | CASSEGTGREQYF
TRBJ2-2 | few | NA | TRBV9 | TGTGCCAGCAGCCGTTACACCGGGGAGCTGTTTTTT | CASSRYTGELFF
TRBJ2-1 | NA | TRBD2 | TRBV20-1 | TGCAGTGCTAGGTTGGGTGGGAGGGCTGTAAATGAGCAGTTCTTC | CSARLGGRAVNEQFF
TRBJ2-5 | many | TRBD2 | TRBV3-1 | TGTGCCAGCCGATGGGACTATCAAGAGACCCAGTACTTC | CASRWDYQETQYF
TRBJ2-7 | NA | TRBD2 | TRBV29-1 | TGCAGCGTCGAAACTAGCGGGAGCCCCAACGAGCAGTACTTC | CSVETSGSPNEQYF
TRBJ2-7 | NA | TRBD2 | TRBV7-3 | TGTGCCAGCAGCACAAGGACTAGCGGGAGTAATGGCGAGCAGTACTTC | CASSTRTSGSNGEQYF
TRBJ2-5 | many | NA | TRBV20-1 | TGCAGTGCTAGAGATGTGGCCCGAGGGTCCCAAGAGACCCAGTACTTC | CSARDVARGSQETQYF
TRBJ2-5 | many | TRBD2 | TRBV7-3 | TGTGCCAGCAGCTTAACGGCTAGCGGGAGTTTAGAGACCCAGTACTTC | CASSLTASGSLETQYF
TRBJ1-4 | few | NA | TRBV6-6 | TGTGCCAGCACCAGAGGGGGGAGAGATGAAAAACTGTTTTTT | CASTRGGRDEKLFF
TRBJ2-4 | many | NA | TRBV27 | TGTGCCAGCAGTTGGACGGGCGGGAACATTCAGTACTTC | CASSWTGGNIQYF
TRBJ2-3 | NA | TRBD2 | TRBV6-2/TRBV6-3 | TGTGCCAGCAGTCCCTTAGCGGGGGGGCGTCAAGATACGCAGTATTTT | CASSPLAGGRQDTQYF
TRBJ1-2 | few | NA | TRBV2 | TGTGCCAGCAGTGAAGCCGAAAACTATGGCTACACCTTC | CASSEAENYGYTF
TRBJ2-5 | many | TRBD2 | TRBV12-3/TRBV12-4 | TGTGCCAGCAGTTTAGCAGTAGCGGGGTACGGGACCCAGTACTTC | CASSLAVAGYGTQYF
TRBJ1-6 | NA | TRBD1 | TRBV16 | TGTGCCAGCAGCCAATTTAGGAGGACAGGCAATTCACCCCTCCACTTT | CASSQFRRTGNSPLHF
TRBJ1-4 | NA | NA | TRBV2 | TGTGCCAGCAAGGAGGGGGATGAAAAACTGTTTTTT | CASKEGDEKLFF
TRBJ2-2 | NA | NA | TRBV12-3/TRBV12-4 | TGTGCCAGCAGTTTCGGAGGGGGCAACACCGGGGAGCTGTTTTTT | CASSFGGGNTGELFF
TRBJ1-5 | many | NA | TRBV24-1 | TGTGCCACCAGTGATGGCAGGGATAGCAATCAGCCCCAGCATTTT | CATSDGRDSNQPQHF
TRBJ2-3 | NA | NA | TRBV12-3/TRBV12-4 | TGTGCCAGCAGTATCAGTGGAGGGGATACGCAGTATTTT | CASSISGGDTQYF
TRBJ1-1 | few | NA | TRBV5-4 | TGTGCCAGCAGCCCGGTATTGGAGAACACTGAAGCTTTCTTT | CASSPVLENTEAFF
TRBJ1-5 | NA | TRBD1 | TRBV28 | TGTGCCAGCAGTCACGCAGCGGGGAGACAGGGGGTATATCAGCCCCAGCATTTT | CASSHAAGRQGVYQPQHF
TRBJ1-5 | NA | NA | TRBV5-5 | TGTGCCAGCGCCCCTTTCAGGGGCAATCAGCCCCAGCATTTT | CASAPFRGNQPQHF
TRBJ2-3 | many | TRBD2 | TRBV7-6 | TGTGCCAGCAGCTTACACCCGGGACTAGCGGGACCATCTTCTAGCACAGATACGCAGTATTTT | CASSLHPGLAGPSSSTDTQYF